Listed here are 2 T cell receptor beta chains from one sample, sequenced in a study of T cell responses to AZD1222 COVID-19 vaccine. The data were produced by immunoSEQ multiplex PCR, yet TCRdb's version contains in-frame clones alone and is incomplete. The data hold roughly 150,000 clones, with about 92% observed a single time. Sequencing used peripheral blood, obtained 28 days after the second AZD1222 dose. The receptors were gathered from an adult who received the AZD1222 COVID-19 vaccine.

This sequence joins TRBV7-7 and TRBJ2-5; 9 bases align to TRBD1. With 1 base clipped from V and 4 bases from J, the junction kept 13 bases outside the gene matches. CDR1 SSHAT and CDR2 FNYEAQ come from the germline V gene (reference sequence). CDR3 length equals 18 residues. This CDR3 reads CASSLGGLTGGRGETQYF. The CDR3 nucleotides are TGTGCCAGCAGCTTAGGGGGCCTCACAGGGGGCAGGGGAGAGACCCAGTACTTC.

J is TRBJ2-5 and V is TRBV7-2, with 10 positions matching TRBD2. Germline V lookup: CDR1 SGHTA, CDR2 FQGNSA. This CDR3 has 13 amino acids. The CDR3, as DNA: TGTGTCACCAGCGGGGGGGCCAGGGAGACCCAGTACTTC. It translates to CVTSGGARETQYF.